The entry below describes one T cell receptor beta chain. Its target is unknown. The record originates from a study of blood T cells in healthy people across ages. Overall study results and limits: There was no known CMV status for donors, so expanded clonotype changes were possibly confounded. Across the age range, TCR beta diversity per million T cells fell in a roughly linear way.

Samples had at least 6 million PBMCs isolated from them. The CDR3 contains 12 residues. The V gene lost 4 bases and the J gene lost 10 bases, with 11 bases spanning the gap. Germline-derived CDR1 and CDR2 are LGHDT and YNNKEL (reference sequence). It was with a sample-barcoded 5' primer and a J-beta primer mix that a second PCR of about 6 to 11 cycles was run. Each cDNA molecule carried a tag from a template-switch adaptor that contained 12 random nucleotides. Using its own MiXCR run on the 5' RACE reads, TCRdb lists one record per CDR3 protein. The repertoire holds around 990,000 distinct CDR3 sequences, with 35% to 40% as singletons.

The receptor's source is a man aged 18 to 29 in good health. The rearrangement links TRBV3-1 to TRBJ2-1; D call uncertain. Sequencing used blood. CDR3 amino acids: CASSPLQREQFF. The CDR3, as DNA: TGTGCCAGCAGCCCACTCCAAAGAGAGCAGTTCTTC.